This record covers a single TCR beta chain. The sample comes from a study of T-cell memory formation after mild COVID-19. The V gene end was trimmed by 5 bases and the J gene end by 4 bases; junction bases not matched to a gene: 13. The CDR3 has 17 amino acids. CDR1 and CDR2 from the germline V gene are KGHDR and SFDVKD. TCRdb reprocessed the 5' RACE reads with MiXCR, giving one entry per CDR3 protein. The repertoire consists of about 360,000 distinct CDR3 sequences, with 10% to 15% occurring once and the leading ten covering about 21%. This receptor was identified in a man in his late teens or twenties who had mild COVID-19 (a few samples of this study predate the infection). Cell type and time point are not known. The chain combines TRBV24-1 with TRBJ2-3; 8 positions match TRBD2. Input material: PBMCs or a T cell subset sorted from them (not recorded which). CDR3 bases: TGTGCCACCAGTGGAATCGAGTCGGGACTAGTCTCAGATACGCAGTATTTT. This encodes CATSGIESGLVSDTQYF.